Sequencing of this TCR beta chain was carried out in a study of T cells after posttransplantation cyclophosphamide. Study findings and constraints: TRB overlap between skin or GI tissue T cells and blood was limited.

The repertoire was sequenced with immunoSEQ multiplex PCR; TCRdb's copy has only in-frame clones and lacks some. The table lists some 12,000 clones, 85% to 95% of them singletons, with 0.3% in the top ten. The CDR3 extends over 14 amino acids. Germline CDR1 is SQVTM and CDR2 is ANQGSEA. Trimming removed 3 bases from V and 3 bases from J; junction bases left unmatched: 4. For this clone: Its antigen is not identified.

The sequenced sample was naive CD8+ T cells sorted from PBMCs. V is TRBV29-1 and J is TRBJ2-5, with 10 positions matching TRBD2. The TCR was taken from a man aged 25 to 40 in good health and a related stem cell transplant donor. CDR3 in amino acids: CSVDERGGKETQYF. Here the CDR3 DNA reads TGCAGCGTTGACGAGCGGGGGGGCAAAGAGACCCAGTACTTC.